These 26 T cell receptor beta chains share one sample of origin, sequenced in a study of beta chain features in type 1 diabetes (dated by TCRdb to 2016 to 2019). To prepare the library, the immunoSEQ multiplex PCR assay was applied. The entire isolated RNA was reverse transcribed using the High Capacity cDNA Reverse Transcription Kit, and thus expressed TCRB transcripts were sequenced. Drawn from immuneACCESS, this table holds only the in-frame rearrangements with V and J called that TCRdb kept. Clones are partly lost; checked studies trace under half to an unresolved V gene and leave the rest unexplained. The sample table records hundreds of thousands of clones; about 12% of these occur just once. The ten most abundant clones make up 0.017% of the sample. Sequencing was done on a sample of naive CD4+ T cells from blood. The label giving this sample's cell subset or site can be read as: true naive CD4+ T cells. These TCRs come from a man aged 18 to 30 in good health.

This clone was counted between two and nine times. The chain carries TRBV6-5 and TRBJ2-7; D perhaps matches TRBD2 (6 bases). The CDR3 has 15 residues. V lost 4 bases and J 4 bases, leaving 17 bases between the germline ends. The germline V gene has CDR1 MNHEY and CDR2 SVGAGI. CDR3 DNA: TGTGCCAGCAGTTCAACCGGGACGGGAGAATACGAGCAGTACTTC. As protein: CASSSTGTGEYEQYF.

This chain connects TRBV2 to TRBJ2-7; D not certain. The CDR3 length is 11 residues. Trimming took off 3 bases at V and 11 bases at J, with 11 bases between the two ends. Germline CDR1 is SNHLY and CDR2 is FYNNEI. CDR3 residues: CASSEVNRKYF. CDR3 sequence (DNA): TGTGCCAGCAGTGAGGTTAATAGAAAGTACTTC.

This clone was counted between two and nine times. This rearrangement joins TRBV15 to TRBJ2-7; 7 bases agree with TRBD2. Germline CDR1 LNHNV, CDR2 YYDKDF (reference sequence). This CDR3 is 15 amino acids long. Losses at the gene ends were 0 bases for V and 6 bases for J; bases not matched to a gene: 8. The CDR3 region has the DNA TGTGCCACCAGCAGAGATCGGCTGCGGGAGCGCGAGCAGTACTTC. This gives the protein CATSRDRLREREQYF.

This clone was picked up a small number of times. The chain couples TRBV28 to TRBJ2-7, with 7 bases identical to TRBD1. Unmatched junction bases numbered 5, after V lost 6 bases and J lost 0 bases. Looked up from germline, CDR1 is MDHEN and CDR2 is SYDVKM. The CDR3 sequence is 14 residues long. The CDR3 loop is CASRTGTVSYEQYF. The CDR3 nucleotides read TGTGCCAGCAGAACCGGGACAGTCTCCTACGAGCAGTACTTC.

This clone has just a few counts. The chain couples TRBV7-2 to TRBJ2-1, with TRBD1 matching over 7 bases. CDR3 length: 15 residues. CDR1 SGHTA and CDR2 FQGNSA come from the germline V gene. V lost 2 bases to trimming and J lost 8 bases; unmatched junction nucleotides: 9. For the CDR3, the DNA is TGTGCCAGCAGCTTATGGGACAGAAGAGGGGATGAGCAGTTCTTC. It specifies CASSLWDRRGDEQFF.

This clone was counted a few times. The chain recombines TRBV11-2 with TRBJ2-3; 13 bases line up with TRBD2. The CDR3 is 15 residues long. Germline V lookup: CDR1 SGHAT, CDR2 FQNNGV. Trimming removed 4 bases from V and 10 bases from J; junction bases left unmatched: 8. CDR3 in amino acids: CASSYGGTSGEPQYF. In DNA form, the CDR3 reads TGTGCCAGCAGCTACGGGGGGACTAGCGGGGAACCGCAGTATTTT.

The chain has TRBV30 and TRBJ2-1; 12 nucleotides agree with TRBD2. CDR3 size: 16 residues. Trimming at V came to 2 bases and at J to 5 bases, leaving 7 bases not matched to a gene. The germline V gene has CDR1 GTSNPN and CDR2 SVGIG (reference sequence). CDR3 region: CAWSSWTSGDNNEQFF. The CDR3 DNA is TGTGCCTGGAGTTCTTGGACTAGCGGGGATAACAATGAGCAGTTCTTC.

The chain has TRBV7-2 and TRBJ2-3, with 9 bases matching TRBD1. The CDR3 is made up of 15 amino acids. The J segment lost 4 bases and the V segment lost 3 bases, leaving 5 bases of the junction unmatched. Germline CDR1 and CDR2: SGHTA and FQGNSA. The CDR3 protein is CASSFPGQGSDTQYF. The CDR3 region has the DNA TGTGCCAGCAGCTTTCCGGGACAGGGATCAGATACGCAGTATTTT.

The chain is built from TRBV29-1 and TRBJ2-3; D possibly corresponds to TRBD1 (6 bases). This CDR3 region has 14 residues. The germline V gene has CDR1 SQVTM and CDR2 ANQGSEA. V lost 7 bases to trimming and J lost 1 base, with 15 bases between them. CDR3 residues: CSAGTPLGTDTQYF. The DNA for the CDR3 is TGCAGCGCCGGGACACCCCTTGGCACAGATACGCAGTATTTT.

This clone has just a few counts. The rearrangement joins TRBV5-1 to TRBJ2-3; 7 bases align to TRBD1. The J segment lost 3 bases and the V segment lost 0 bases, leaving 4 bases of the junction unmatched. The CDR3 is made up of 15 amino acids. The germline V gene encodes CDR1 SGHRS and CDR2 YFSETQ. CDR3 amino acids: CASSLADRVTDTQYF. Here the CDR3 DNA reads TGCGCCAGCAGCTTGGCCGACAGGGTGACAGATACGCAGTATTTT.

This clone was counted only a few times. The rearrangement uses TRBV5-1 and TRBJ1-6; perhaps TRBD1 as D (5 bases). The germline V and J ends were trimmed by 6 bases and 8 bases, with 18 bases remaining between them. This CDR3 region has 15 residues. Germline assignment: CDR1 SGHRS and CDR2 YFSETQ. CDR3 nucleotides: TGCGCCAGCAAAAAGCGGGGCAGTCGAGATTCACCCCTCCACTTT. This codes for CASKKRGSRDSPLHF.

This clone was observed a handful of times. The chain carries TRBV5-1 and TRBJ2-7; 8 bases map to TRBD2. From germline, CDR1 is SGHRS and CDR2 YFSETQ. Losses at the gene ends were 1 base for V and 5 bases for J; bases not matched to a gene: 5. This CDR3 region has 14 residues. In DNA, the CDR3 is TGCGCCAGCAGCTTGTCGGGGGGGCACGACGAGCAGTACTTC. This codes for CASSLSGGHDEQYF. Full variable domain (rest looked up from reference TRBV5-1 and TRBJ2-7): KAGVTQTPRYLIKTRGQQVTLSCSPISGHRSVSWYQQTPGQGLQFLFEYFSETQRNKGNFPGRFSGRQFSNSRSEMNVSTLELGDSALYLCASSLSGGHDEQYFGPGTRLTVT.

This chain links TRBV7-2 with TRBJ1-2, with D maybe TRBD1 (6 bases). The CDR3 consists of 16 residues. Germline assignment: CDR1 SGHTA and CDR2 FQGNSA. V gave up 0 bases and J gave up 2 bases, with 13 bases separating them. The CDR3 protein is CASSLASPGANYGYTF. The DNA of the CDR3 is TGTGCCAGCAGCTTAGCGTCCCCAGGGGCGAACTATGGCTACACCTTC.

This chain uses TRBV7-2 with TRBJ2-1, with 8 bases aligning to TRBD1. Trimming cost V 5 bases and J 9 bases; bases outside gene matches: 9. Germline assignment: CDR1 SGHTA and CDR2 FQGNSA. This CDR3 comprises 14 residues. CDR3: CASSPRGLLGEQFF. The CDR3 coding sequence is TGTGCCAGCAGCCCCAGGGGGCTGTTAGGTGAGCAGTTCTTC. The full variable domain, in which reference TRBV7-2 and TRBJ2-1 provide the parts outside the CDR3, is GAGVSQSPSNKVTEKGKDVELRCDPISGHTALYWYRQSLGQGLEFLIYFQGNSAPDKSGLPSDRFSAERTGGSVSTLTIQRTQQEDSAVYLCASSPRGLLGEQFFGPGTRLTVL.

The V and J genes are TRBV4-1 and TRBJ1-3; the D is unclear. Germline assignment: CDR1 MGHRA and CDR2 YSYEKL. This CDR3 region has 16 residues. V lost 0 bases and J 4 bases, leaving 13 bases between the germline ends. The chain's CDR3 is CASSQERRWSGNTIYF. Here the CDR3 DNA reads TGCGCCAGCAGCCAAGAGAGGAGGTGGTCGGGAAACACCATATATTTT.

The rearrangement uses TRBV15 and TRBJ1-2; D may be TRBD1 (6 bases). Germline V gives CDR1 LNHNV, CDR2 YYDKDF (reference sequence). Between the trimmed V and J ends, which lost 5 bases and 8 bases, there was a span of 15 bases. This CDR3 contains 13 residues. The CDR3 here is CATSVKQGSGYTF. The CDR3 DNA reads TGTGCCACCAGCGTAAAACAGGGATCCGGCTACACCTTC.

This clone was observed a few times. V and J are TRBV7-2 and TRBJ1-2; D is ambiguous. The CDR3 sequence is 12 residues long. Germline V gene sequence: CDR1 SGHTA, CDR2 FQGNSA. The V and J ends lost 1 base and 7 bases respectively, with 7 bases between them. The CDR3 reads CASSLEQAGYTF. The DNA of the CDR3 is TGTGCCAGCAGCTTAGAGCAGGCTGGCTACACCTTC.

The rearrangement joins TRBV4-2 to TRBJ2-6; D is possibly TRBD1 (6 bases). Trimming took 3 bases from V and 1 from J, leaving 10 bases between them. Germline V gene data show CDR1 as LGHNA and CDR2 as YNFKEQ. CDR3 length: 16 residues. The CDR3, as DNA: TGTGCCAGCAGCCATAAAACAGGGTCTGGGGCCAACGTCCTGACTTTC. Translating it yields CASSHKTGSGANVLTF.

This clone came up a few times. This chain connects TRBV5-1 to TRBJ1-2; the match to TRBD1 covers 10 bases. The germline CDR1 and CDR2 sequences are SGHRS and YFSETQ. The CDR3 sequence is 14 residues long. Losses at the gene ends were 4 bases for V and 6 bases for J; bases not matched to a gene: 6. CDR3 sequence reads: CASSLTGGEDGYTF. The CDR3 DNA reads as TGCGCCAGCAGCCTGACAGGGGGCGAGGATGGCTACACCTTC.

CDR3 loop: CASSIELGRDRGTGELFF. The DNA for the CDR3 is TGTGCCAGTAGTATAGAGTTAGGCCGGGACAGGGGCACCGGGGAGCTGTTTTTT. The rearrangement links TRBV19 to TRBJ2-2; TRBD1 matches at 10 bases. The germline V gene encodes CDR1 LNHDA and CDR2 SQIVND (reference sequence). Losses at the gene ends were 0 bases for V and 4 bases for J; bases not matched to a gene: 8. The CDR3 has 18 residues.

The chain is built from TRBV2 and TRBJ1-2, with a possible D match to TRBD1 (5 bases). CDR3 length: 13 residues. Germline CDR1 is SNHLY and CDR2 is FYNNEI. Trimming removed 7 bases at V and 4 bases at J, with 13 bases between. The CDR3 region has the DNA TGTGCCAGCAAAGGGACTAACTTCTATGGCTACACCTTC. Translated: CASKGTNFYGYTF. The full variable domain, with the rest looked up from reference TRBV2 and TRBJ1-2, is EPEVTQTPSHQVTQMGQEVILRCVPISNHLYFYWYRQILGQKVEFLVSFYNNEISEKSEIFDDQFSVERPDGSNFTLKIRSTKLEDSAMYFCASKGTNFYGYTFGSGTRLTVV.

The chain employs TRBV20-1 and TRBJ2-7, with 7 nucleotides matching TRBD1. Germline CDR1 is DFQATT and CDR2 is SNEGSKA (reference sequence). CDR3 length equals 11 residues. The V gene end was trimmed by 3 bases and the J gene end by 6 bases; junction bases not matched to a gene: 2. The CDR3, as DNA: TGCAGTGCTAGGGGACAGCCCGAGCAGTACTTC. Protein sequence: CSARGQPEQYF.

V gene TRBV30 combines with J gene TRBJ2-7; tentative D call: TRBD1 (5 bases). The CDR3 is 11 residues long. Per the germline V gene, CDR1 is GTSNPN and CDR2 is SVGIG (reference sequence). V was shortened by 1 base and J by 4 bases, with 5 bases between the two germline ends. CDR3 sequence reads: CAWSDRYEQYF. DNA for the CDR3: TGTGCCTGGAGTGACAGGTACGAGCAGTACTTC.

This clone was picked up a small number of times. The chain combines TRBV29-1 with TRBJ1-2; 10 bases fit TRBD1. Germline CDR1 reads SQVTM; CDR2 reads ANQGSEA. With 3 bases clipped from V and 4 bases from J, the junction kept 14 bases outside the gene matches. This CDR3 has 17 amino acids. DNA for the CDR3: TGCAGCGTTGATGCCCCAAAGCGGACAGGGGGTTTCTATGGCTACACCTTC. It yields the protein CSVDAPKRTGGFYGYTF.

The table lists this clone with a few counts. The CDR3 protein is CASSPQGGDNQPQHF. CDR3 coding DNA: TGTGCCAGCAGCCCCCAAGGAGGGGACAATCAGCCCCAGCATTTT. The chain is built from TRBV7-2 and TRBJ1-5, with D possibly matching TRBD1 (5 bases). From germline, CDR1 is SGHTA and CDR2 FQGNSA. The CDR3 is 15 residues long. V was cut by 5 bases and J by 3 bases, with 14 bases left in between.

The chain joins TRBV14 to TRBJ1-6; D remains unclear. Germline V CDR1 and CDR2: SGHDN, FVKESK. Trimming shortened V by 0 bases and J by 10 bases, and 19 bases separated the two germline ends. The CDR3 length is 17 residues. The CDR3 DNA is TGTGCCAGCAGCCAAGATTCATACGGAAGGATGAGGTCACCCCTCCACTTT. Residues: CASSQDSYGRMRSPLHF.